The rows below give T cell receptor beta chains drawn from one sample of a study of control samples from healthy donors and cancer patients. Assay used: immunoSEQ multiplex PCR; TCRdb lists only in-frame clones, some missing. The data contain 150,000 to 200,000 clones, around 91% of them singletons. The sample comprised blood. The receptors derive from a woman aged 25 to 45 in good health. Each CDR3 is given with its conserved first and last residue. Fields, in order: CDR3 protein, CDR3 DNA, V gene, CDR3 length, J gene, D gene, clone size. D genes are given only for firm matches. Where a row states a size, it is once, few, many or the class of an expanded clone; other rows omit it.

CDR3 protein: CAISEGGAEAFF
CDR3 DNA: TGTGCCATCAGTGAGGGGGGGGCTGAAGCTTTCTTT
V gene: TRBV10-3
CDR3 length: 12
J gene: TRBJ1-1
D gene: -
clone size: -

CDR3 protein: CAISEILRQETQYF
CDR3 DNA: TGTGCCATCAGTGAAATTTTGCGGCAAGAGACCCAGTACTTC
V gene: TRBV10-3
CDR3 length: 14
J gene: TRBJ2-5
D gene: -
clone size: -

CDR3 protein: CAISDRGDTQYF
CDR3 DNA: TGTGCCATCAGTGATCGGGGGGATACGCAGTATTTT
V gene: TRBV10-3
CDR3 length: 12
J gene: TRBJ2-3
D gene: -
clone size: -

CDR3 protein: CASSTDRGRYEQYF
CDR3 DNA: TGTGCCAGCAGCACGGACAGGGGGCGATACGAGCAGTACTTC
V gene: TRBV7-2
CDR3 length: 14
J gene: TRBJ2-7
D gene: TRBD1
clone size: -

CDR3 protein: CAWSPDFGNQPQHF
CDR3 DNA: TGTGCCTGGAGTCCCGATTTTGGCAATCAGCCCCAGCATTTT
V gene: TRBV30
CDR3 length: 14
J gene: TRBJ1-5
D gene: -
clone size: -

CDR3 protein: CASSLSSGIGETQYF
CDR3 DNA: TGTGCCAGCAGCTTATCTAGCGGGATAGGGGAGACCCAGTACTTC
V gene: TRBV7-2
CDR3 length: 15
J gene: TRBJ2-5
D gene: TRBD2
clone size: -

CDR3 protein: CASSLEANQPQHF
CDR3 DNA: TGTGCCAGCAGCTTAGAGGCCAATCAGCCCCAGCATTTT
V gene: TRBV7-8
CDR3 length: 13
J gene: TRBJ1-5
D gene: -
clone size: -

CDR3 protein: CSVTLNYGYTF
CDR3 DNA: TGCAGCGTGACCCTTAACTATGGCTACACCTTC
V gene: TRBV29-1
CDR3 length: 11
J gene: TRBJ1-2
D gene: -
clone size: once

CDR3 protein: CASSSTGVGYTF
CDR3 DNA: TGTGCCAGCAGCTCCACAGGGGTTGGCTACACCTTC
V gene: TRBV11-2
CDR3 length: 12
J gene: TRBJ1-2
D gene: TRBD1
clone size: once

CDR3 protein: CASRTGSGEKLFF
CDR3 DNA: TGTGCCAGCAGGACAGGGTCGGGGGAAAAACTGTTTTTT
V gene: TRBV5-4
CDR3 length: 13
J gene: TRBJ1-4
D gene: TRBD1
clone size: -

CDR3 protein: CASSRQGNTEAFF
CDR3 DNA: TGTGCCAGCAGTCGACAGGGGAACACTGAAGCTTTCTTT
V gene: TRBV12-3/TRBV12-4
CDR3 length: 13
J gene: TRBJ1-1
D gene: TRBD1
clone size: -

CDR3 protein: CASSLDGPLFSENTGELFF
CDR3 DNA: TGTGCCAGCAGCTTAGATGGTCCCCTTTTTAGCGAAAACACCGGGGAGCTGTTTTTT
V gene: TRBV11-3
CDR3 length: 19
J gene: TRBJ2-2
D gene: -
clone size: -

CDR3 protein: CATSDTTGLTNEQYF
CDR3 DNA: TGTGCCACCAGTGACACGACGGGACTTACAAACGAGCAGTACTTC
V gene: TRBV24-1
CDR3 length: 15
J gene: TRBJ2-7
D gene: -
clone size: -

CDR3 protein: CASSLLAGPYEQYF
CDR3 DNA: TGTGCCAGCAGCTTATTAGCGGGGCCCTACGAGCAGTACTTC
V gene: TRBV7-2
CDR3 length: 14
J gene: TRBJ2-7
D gene: TRBD2
clone size: -

CDR3 protein: CASSLEVSYNEQFF
CDR3 DNA: TGCGCCAGCAGCTTGGAGGTGTCCTACAATGAGCAGTTCTTC
V gene: TRBV5-1
CDR3 length: 14
J gene: TRBJ2-1
D gene: -
clone size: -

CDR3 protein: CASSLAGGRNQPQHF
CDR3 DNA: TGTGCCAGCAGCTTAGCTGGGGGTCGCAATCAGCCCCAGCATTTT
V gene: TRBV7-2
CDR3 length: 15
J gene: TRBJ1-5
D gene: -
clone size: -

CDR3 protein: CASSVGQGANTGELFF
CDR3 DNA: TGTGCCAGCTCAGTCGGACAGGGGGCGAACACCGGGGAGCTGTTTTTT
V gene: TRBV18
CDR3 length: 16
J gene: TRBJ2-2
D gene: TRBD1
clone size: once

CDR3 protein: CAWSRGGAGNQPQHF
CDR3 DNA: TGTGCCTGGAGTCGGGGGGGCGCGGGCAATCAGCCCCAGCATTTT
V gene: TRBV30
CDR3 length: 15
J gene: TRBJ1-5
D gene: -
clone size: -

CDR3 protein: CASSRLAEYNEQFF
CDR3 DNA: TGTGCCAGCAGTCGACTAGCGGAGTACAATGAGCAGTTCTTC
V gene: TRBV7-2
CDR3 length: 14
J gene: TRBJ2-1
D gene: TRBD2
clone size: -

CDR3 protein: CASRPLAGGGDTQYF
CDR3 DNA: TGTGCCAGCAGACCCCTAGCGGGAGGGGGGGATACGCAGTATTTT
V gene: TRBV6-5
CDR3 length: 15
J gene: TRBJ2-3
D gene: TRBD2
clone size: -

CDR3 protein: CASSYGLGGGTGELFF
CDR3 DNA: TGTGCCAGCAGTTACGGGTTAGGGGGCGGCACCGGGGAGCTGTTTTTT
V gene: TRBV6-5
CDR3 length: 16
J gene: TRBJ2-2
D gene: TRBD1
clone size: few

CDR3 protein: CAISESRGGYGYTF
CDR3 DNA: TGTGCCATCAGTGAGTCTCGGGGAGGCTATGGCTACACCTTC
V gene: TRBV10-3
CDR3 length: 14
J gene: TRBJ1-2
D gene: -
clone size: once

CDR3 protein: CASSLWGQGDEQYF
CDR3 DNA: TGTGCCAGCAGTTTATGGGGACAGGGGGACGAGCAGTACTTC
V gene: TRBV28
CDR3 length: 14
J gene: TRBJ2-7
D gene: TRBD1
clone size: -

CDR3 protein: CASTMDRGSGNTIYF
CDR3 DNA: TGTGCCAGCACCATGGACAGAGGCTCTGGAAACACCATATATTTT
V gene: TRBV6-5
CDR3 length: 15
J gene: TRBJ1-3
D gene: -
clone size: once

CDR3 protein: CAWSVPSHEAFF
CDR3 DNA: TGTGCCTGGAGTGTTCCTTCGCACGAAGCTTTCTTT
V gene: TRBV30
CDR3 length: 12
J gene: TRBJ1-1
D gene: -
clone size: -

CDR3 protein: CASSLGRDEQYF
CDR3 DNA: TGCGCCAGCAGCTTGGGGAGGGACGAGCAGTACTTC
V gene: TRBV5-1
CDR3 length: 12
J gene: TRBJ2-7
D gene: -
clone size: -

CDR3 protein: CASSLGQDYEQYF
CDR3 DNA: TGTGCCAGCAGTCTGGGACAGGATTACGAGCAGTACTTC
V gene: TRBV27
CDR3 length: 13
J gene: TRBJ2-7
D gene: TRBD1
clone size: -

CDR3 protein: CSVDRVGGYTF
CDR3 DNA: TGCAGCGTTGACAGGGTAGGAGGCTACACCTTC
V gene: TRBV29-1
CDR3 length: 11
J gene: TRBJ1-2
D gene: -
clone size: -

CDR3 protein: CASSPGVINYGYTF
CDR3 DNA: TGCGCCAGCAGCCCAGGGGTTATCAACTATGGCTACACCTTC
V gene: TRBV5-1
CDR3 length: 14
J gene: TRBJ1-2
D gene: -
clone size: -

CDR3 protein: CATSRDRGRETQYF
CDR3 DNA: TGTGCCACCAGCAGAGATAGAGGGCGGGAGACCCAGTACTTC
V gene: TRBV15
CDR3 length: 14
J gene: TRBJ2-5
D gene: -
clone size: -

CDR3 protein: CASSPTRTGELFF
CDR3 DNA: TGTGCTAGCAGCCCGACACGGACCGGGGAGCTGTTTTTT
V gene: TRBV7-7
CDR3 length: 13
J gene: TRBJ2-2
D gene: -
clone size: few

CDR3 protein: CASSLQGADGYTF
CDR3 DNA: TGTGCCAGCAGCCTACAGGGGGCTGACGGCTACACCTTC
V gene: TRBV7-9
CDR3 length: 13
J gene: TRBJ1-2
D gene: TRBD1
clone size: -

CDR3 protein: CASSWTANTGELFF
CDR3 DNA: TGTGCCAGCAGTTGGACAGCGAACACCGGGGAGCTGTTTTTT
V gene: TRBV6-5
CDR3 length: 14
J gene: TRBJ2-2
D gene: -
clone size: once

CDR3 protein: CASSPGQTEQFF
CDR3 DNA: TGTGCCAGCAGCCCGGGACAAACTGAGCAGTTCTTC
V gene: TRBV7-9
CDR3 length: 12
J gene: TRBJ2-1
D gene: -
clone size: -

CDR3 protein: CASSTGQGRDNSPLHF
CDR3 DNA: TGTGCCAGTAGTACGGGACAGGGTAGGGATAATTCACCCCTCCACTTT
V gene: TRBV19
CDR3 length: 16
J gene: TRBJ1-6
D gene: TRBD1
clone size: -

CDR3 protein: CATRRTGGYEQYF
CDR3 DNA: TGTGCCACCAGAAGGACAGGGGGGTACGAGCAGTACTTC
V gene: TRBV24-1
CDR3 length: 13
J gene: TRBJ2-7
D gene: TRBD1
clone size: -

CDR3 protein: CASSLGTRGNIQYF
CDR3 DNA: TGTGCCAGCAGTTTGGGGACTAGAGGGAACATTCAGTACTTC
V gene: TRBV27
CDR3 length: 14
J gene: TRBJ2-4
D gene: TRBD2
clone size: -